Listed here are 32 T cell receptor beta chains from one sample, sequenced in a study of CD8 T cells in ankylosing spondylitis. Overall study results and limits: About 8 highly homologous variants made up a TCR beta motif, and this motif appeared characteristic of ankylosing spondylitis blood.

TCRdb itself ran the 5' RACE reads through MiXCR, one entry per CDR3 protein. In the table there are a few hundred thousand distinct CDR3 sequences, roughly 17% of which are singletons. Antigen specificity for these receptors is unknown. Sequenced sample: blood, either unsorted or a sorted T cell fraction (not recorded which). Receptors were obtained from a male donor with ankylosing spondylitis.

A few counts support this clonotype. The rearrangement uses TRBV2 and TRBJ2-5; D gene ambiguous. V lost 6 bases to trimming and J lost 4 bases, with 6 bases between them. Germline V gene sequence: CDR1 SNHLY, CDR2 FYNNEI. This CDR3 comprises 11 residues. CDR3 in DNA: TGTGCCAGCAGGAGGCTAGAGACCCAGTACTTC. This translates into CASRRLETQYF.

CDR3 in amino acids: CASSQEASGGPREQFF. CDR3 in DNA: TGTGCCAGCAGCCAAGAAGCTAGCGGGGGTCCGAGGGAGCAGTTCTTC. The V gene is TRBV3-1, the J gene TRBJ2-1; 10 bases fit TRBD2. Germline V gives CDR1 LGHDT, CDR2 YNNKEL (reference sequence). Unmatched junction bases numbered 9, after V lost 0 bases and J lost 10 bases. The CDR3 runs 16 residues.

Only a few counts were recorded for this clonotype. The rearrangement joins TRBV28 to TRBJ1-2; TRBD1 is a possible D gene (6 bases). The CDR3 runs 13 residues. V shed 6 bases and J shed 4 bases, with 12 bases lying between them. Per germline, CDR1 MDHEN and CDR2 SYDVKM. As DNA, the CDR3 is TGTGCCAGCAGGCCCACAGGGAGCTATGGCTACACCTTC. Translated, it gives CASRPTGSYGYTF.

This clonotype was seen a handful of times. The chain couples TRBV20-1 to TRBJ2-3, with 9 bases fitting TRBD1. The CDR3 is 11 amino acids. V lost 6 bases and J lost 11; bases outside the gene matches: 6. The V gene's germline CDR1 is DFQATT and CDR2 SNEGSKA (reference sequence). The CDR3 DNA follows: TGCAGTGCGGGACCGGGACAGGGGCAGTATTTT. Translating gives CSAGPGQGQYF.

This clonotype came up many times. The DNA for the CDR3 is TGCGCCAGCAGCCCCGAGGGTGGTTATGAGCAGTTCTTC. Protein product: CASSPEGGYEQFF. V usage is TRBV5-1 and J usage is TRBJ2-1; perhaps TRBD2 as D (5 bases). CDR1 SGHRS and CDR2 YFSETQ come from the germline V gene. V was trimmed by 4 bases and J by 8 bases, leaving 13 bases between them. This CDR3 comprises 13 residues.

This chain connects TRBV6-2 or TRBV6-3 to TRBJ2-5, with 7 bases aligning to TRBD2. The V gene end was trimmed by 7 bases and the J gene end by 4 bases; junction bases not matched to a gene: 9. The CDR3 is made up of 14 amino acids. CDR1 and CDR2 from the germline V gene are MNHEY and SVGEGT. DNA for the CDR3: TGTGCCAGCAACTACCGGACTAGAGGAGAGACCCAGTACTTC. Encoded protein: CASNYRTRGETQYF.

This clonotype was observed a handful of times. The chain links TRBV4-1 to TRBJ2-1; 8 positions agree with TRBD2. CDR1 is MGHRA and CDR2 is YSYEKL in the germline V gene. V lost 0 bases, J lost 7 bases, and 2 bases stayed unmatched. The CDR3 is 14 residues long. The CDR3 bases are TGCGCCAGCAGCCAAGAAGGCGGGGGGAATGAGCAGTTCTTC. Its translation: CASSQEGGGNEQFF.

The chain joins TRBV20-1 to TRBJ2-1; tentative D call: TRBD1 (6 bases). Deletions cut 6 bases from V and 0 bases from J, with 12 bases between. Germline CDR1 is DFQATT and CDR2 is SNEGSKA (reference sequence). This CDR3 has 14 amino acids. The DNA for the CDR3 is TGCAGTGCGAATATAGGGGGCTCCTACAATGAGCAGTTCTTC. This codes for CSANIGGSYNEQFF.

This clonotype came up a few times. The rearrangement joins TRBV5-1 to TRBJ2-2, with unresolved D. CDR1 and CDR2 from the germline V gene are SGHRS and YFSETQ. With 4 bases removed from V and 4 bases from J, the gap between germline ends came to 8 bases. This CDR3 contains 13 residues. CDR3 nucleotides: TGCGCCAGCAGCACGGACGGCACCGGGGAGCTGTTTTTT. Translated, it gives CASSTDGTGELFF.

This clonotype was counted a few times. The chain couples TRBV9 to TRBJ1-1, with 8 nucleotides matching TRBD1. This CDR3 region has 15 residues. V was pared by 3 bases and J by 0 bases, with 4 bases of the junction left unmatched. The germline V gene encodes CDR1 SGDLS and CDR2 YYNGEE. The CDR3 reads CASSAGQGLNTEAFF. CDR3 bases: TGTGCCAGCAGCGCCGGACAGGGCTTGAACACTGAAGCTTTCTTT.

The chain carries TRBV4-1 and TRBJ2-5; 8 nucleotides agree with TRBD1. This CDR3 contains 14 residues. From germline, CDR1 is MGHRA and CDR2 YSYEKL. With 2 bases clipped from V and 5 bases from J, the junction kept 4 bases outside the gene matches. CDR3 coding DNA: TGCGCCAGCAGCCAAACGACAGGGGCGGAGACCCAGTACTTC. This translates into CASSQTTGAETQYF.

This clonotype has only a few counts. This chain connects TRBV5-6 to TRBJ1-2; no definite D call. Trimming stripped 5 bases from V and 0 bases from J, with 14 bases between. This CDR3 has 15 residues. Germline loops: CDR1 SGHDT, CDR2 YYEEEE. DNA for the CDR3: TGTGCCAGCAGTTTGAGACTCAGAGCTAACTATGGCTACACCTTC. It translates to CASSLRLRANYGYTF.

This clonotype appeared a few times. The rearrangement uses TRBV7-3 and TRBJ2-5; TRBD1 might be the D (6 bases). V dropped 0 bases and J dropped 4 bases, with 12 bases sitting between them. CDR1 and CDR2 from the germline V gene are SGHTA and FQGTGA. This CDR3 spans 15 amino acids. CDR3 sequence: CASSLTTGPVETQYF. The CDR3 DNA reads as TGTGCCAGCAGCTTAACTACAGGGCCCGTAGAGACCCAGTACTTC.

The chain links TRBV6-2 or TRBV6-3 to TRBJ1-5; 7 bases agree with TRBD1. The length of the CDR3 is 14 residues. CDR1 is MNHEY, CDR2 SVGEGT, per germline. The trim removed 6 bases at V and 3 bases at J, leaving 5 bases unmatched. The CDR3 loop is CASSRDRANQPQHF. The CDR3 DNA sequence: TGTGCCAGCAGCCGTGACAGGGCCAATCAGCCCCAGCATTTT.

The DNA for the CDR3 is TGTGCCAGCAGTTTCCTAGCGGGCGCCTCTGAAATCCACAAAAACATTCAGTACTTC. It yields the protein CASSFLAGASEIHKNIQYF. The V gene is TRBV28, the J gene TRBJ2-4; TRBD2 aligns across 8 bases. The CDR3 loop spans 19 amino acids. Germline V CDR1 and CDR2: MDHEN, SYDVKM. The V segment lost 3 bases and the J segment 3 bases; nucleotides outside the gene matches: 16.

The chain links TRBV3-1 to TRBJ2-7; D assignment may be TRBD1 or TRBD2 (5 bases each). Germline lookup yields CDR1 LGHDT and CDR2 YNNKEL (reference sequence). The CDR3 totals 13 residues. Trimming cost V 2 bases and J 5 bases, with 10 bases left between them. CDR3 in DNA: TGTGCCAGCAGCCAATCCGGGACCGACGAGCAGTACTTC. It is translated as CASSQSGTDEQYF.

The CDR3 bases are TGCAGTGCTAGATCCACGTACAGGGCTACAGATACGCAGTATTTT. As protein: CSARSTYRATDTQYF. The chain recombines TRBV20-1 with TRBJ2-3, with D possibly TRBD1 on 6 matching bases. V was clipped by 2 bases and J by 3 bases, with 15 bases between them. The V gene's germline CDR1 is DFQATT and CDR2 SNEGSKA (reference sequence). The CDR3 extends over 15 amino acids.

The chain recombines TRBV28 with TRBJ2-7; 7 nucleotides line up with TRBD2. The J segment lost 1 base and the V segment lost 4 bases, leaving 10 bases of the junction unmatched. Germline values: CDR1 MDHEN, CDR2 SYDVKM. The CDR3 contains 16 residues. Here the CDR3 DNA reads TGTGCCAGCAGTTCCGTGGGCGCGGGGGTTTCCTACGAGCAGTACTTC. Translated: CASSSVGAGVSYEQYF.

This clonotype was counted many times. The genes are TRBV5-4 and TRBJ2-4; D is uncertain. Looked up from germline, CDR1 is SGHNT and CDR2 is YYREEE (reference sequence). This CDR3 is built from 19 residues. V lost 1 base, J lost 0 bases, and 20 bases lay in between. CDR3 DNA: TGTGCCAGCAGCTTGAGCAGCCCATGGAATAAAATAGCCAAAAACATTCAGTACTTC. Protein sequence: CASSLSSPWNKIAKNIQYF.

The rearrangement links TRBV6-2 or TRBV6-3 to TRBJ2-3; possible D gene TRBD1, 6 bases. Trimming took 5 bases from V and 8 from J, leaving 11 bases between them. CDR1 and CDR2 (germline): MNHEY, SVGEGT. The CDR3 is 12 amino acids. The CDR3 reads CASSPRGGTQYF. CDR3 sequence (DNA): TGTGCCAGCAGTCCGCGAGGGGGTACGCAGTATTTT.

This clonotype was seen only a few times. The chain couples TRBV11-2 to TRBJ2-7, with D maybe TRBD1 (5 bases). This CDR3 spans 15 amino acids. V lost 6 bases and J lost 3, with 18 bases in between. Germline CDR1 is SGHAT and CDR2 is FQNNGV. The CDR3 loop reads CASRFLRGPFYEQYF. CDR3 bases: TGTGCCAGCAGGTTCCTTAGGGGCCCATTCTACGAGCAGTACTTC.

The rearrangement links TRBV19 to TRBJ1-5; D possibly corresponds to TRBD1 (6 bases). Per germline, CDR1 LNHDA and CDR2 SQIVND (reference sequence). V dropped 3 bases and J dropped 5 bases, with 11 bases sitting between them. The CDR3 runs to 14 residues. The CDR3 region has the DNA TGTGCCAGTAGTATCGAACAGGGCTATCAGCCCCAGCATTTT. Translating gives CASSIEQGYQPQHF.

Ten or more counts support this clonotype. The chain employs TRBV5-1 and TRBJ1-4, with D uncertain. V gave up 4 bases and J gave up 7 bases, with 17 bases separating them. This CDR3 region has 15 residues. The germline gives CDR1 SGHRS, CDR2 YFSETQ. CDR3 sequence: CASSPGLGFGEKLFF. CDR3 coding DNA: TGCGCCAGCAGCCCCGGCCTGGGCTTTGGTGAAAAACTGTTTTTT.

This chain joins TRBV28 and TRBJ2-1; tentatively, D is TRBD1 or TRBD2 (5 bases each). This CDR3 is 14 amino acids long. Trimming removed 8 bases from V and 10 bases from J, with 21 bases in between. The germline gives CDR1 MDHEN, CDR2 SYDVKM. The CDR3 loop is CASGSTGLTSEQFF. CDR3 DNA sequence: TGTGCCAGCGGAAGTACAGGACTGACCTCCGAGCAGTTCTTC.

This clonotype was observed once. The rearrangement links TRBV5-6 to TRBJ2-7, with D unresolved. The CDR3 length is 13 residues. The germline V gene encodes CDR1 SGHDT and CDR2 YYEEEE. The V gene lost 3 bases and the J gene lost 3 bases, with 10 bases spanning the gap. CDR3 coding DNA: TGTGCCAGCAGCTCGGACCCGTTCTACGAGCAGTACTTC. It encodes CASSSDPFYEQYF.

CDR3 residues: CSARDQGVREQYF. CDR3 sequence (DNA): TGCAGTGCTAGAGATCAGGGGGTGAGAGAGCAGTACTTC. The chain has TRBV20-1 and TRBJ2-7, with 7 bases aligning to TRBD1. The CDR3 contains 13 residues. Germline-derived CDR1 and CDR2 are DFQATT and SNEGSKA (reference sequence). V was pared by 0 bases and J by 7 bases, with 6 bases of the junction left unmatched.

This chain joins TRBV12-3 or TRBV12-4 and TRBJ1-3, with TRBD1 matching over 8 bases. Unmatched junction bases numbered 4, after V lost 4 bases and J lost 8 bases. This CDR3 has 13 residues. The CDR3 bases are TGTGCCAGCAGTTCAGGACAGGGCTACACCATATATTTT. Translated: CASSSGQGYTIYF.

The rearrangement links TRBV5-1 to TRBJ2-5; TRBD2 might be the D (6 bases). CDR1 and CDR2 from the germline V gene are SGHRS and YFSETQ. The CDR3 has 14 residues. V lost 0 bases to trimming and J lost 3 bases, with 9 bases between them. The CDR3 sequence is CASSLGGVKETQYF. Here the CDR3 DNA reads TGCGCCAGCAGCTTGGGCGGGGTCAAAGAGACCCAGTACTTC.

The rearrangement joins TRBV15 to TRBJ2-5; a possible D gene is TRBD2 (6 bases). Germline CDR1 is LNHNV and CDR2 is YYDKDF (reference sequence). Trimming took off 5 bases at V and 1 base at J, with 14 bases between the two ends. The CDR3 sequence is 15 residues long. For the CDR3, the DNA is TGTGCCACCAGCGGTGCGGGTAGCGGCCAAGAGACCCAGTACTTC. Translating it yields CATSGAGSGQETQYF.

This clonotype showed up just a few times. The gene calls are TRBV20-1 and TRBJ2-3; D not resolved. V dropped 3 bases and J dropped 1 base, with 20 bases sitting between them. The CDR3 totals 17 residues. Per germline, CDR1 DFQATT and CDR2 SNEGSKA (reference sequence). In DNA form, the CDR3 reads TGCAGTGCTAGCGCCGTTGAGGCCCCCGGCGGCACAGATACGCAGTATTTT. This codes for CSASAVEAPGGTDTQYF.

The V call is TRBV20-1, the J call TRBJ2-3, with 10 bases lining up with TRBD2. The germline CDR1 and CDR2 sequences are DFQATT and SNEGSKA (reference sequence). The CDR3 is 14 residues long. The V segment lost 5 bases and the J segment 0 bases; nucleotides outside the gene matches: 2. CDR3 in DNA: TGCAGTGCTTATAGCGGGAGGAGCACAGATACGCAGTATTTT. Translating gives CSAYSGRSTDTQYF.

Ten or more counts support this clonotype. The chain uses TRBV4-2 and TRBJ1-4, with D uncertain. This CDR3 spans 15 amino acids. Germline lookup yields CDR1 LGHNA and CDR2 YNFKEQ. The V end was cut by 0 bases, the J end by 4 bases, with 9 bases between. Here the CDR3 DNA reads TGTGCCAGCAGCCAAGATTGGCAGAATAATGAAAAACTGTTTTTT. Amino acid sequence: CASSQDWQNNEKLFF.